Presented here are 10 T cell receptor beta chains from one specimen sequenced in a study of blood T cells in healthy people across ages. A second PCR of roughly 7 to 11 cycles used a sample-barcoded 5' primer and a J-beta primer mix. MiXCR, run by TCRdb on the 5' RACE reads, gives a single entry per CDR3 protein. The sample holds fewer than 800,000 distinct CDR3 sequences, roughly 32% seen once. Sequencing was done on a sample of blood. Receptors originate from a woman aged 80 or over in good health.

The chain joins TRBV6-1 to TRBJ1-2; 7 bases map to TRBD1. This CDR3 comprises 14 residues. Per the germline V gene, CDR1 is MNHNS and CDR2 is SASEGT. Unmatched junction bases numbered 13, after V lost 5 bases and J lost 10 bases. As DNA, the CDR3 is TGTGCCAGCAGTCCCCTCCGGGACAGAAGAACCTACACCTTC. Amino acid sequence: CASSPLRDRRTYTF.

The chain links TRBV7-6 to TRBJ2-7; either TRBD1 or TRBD2 may fit D (7 bases each). Deletions cut 5 bases from V and 7 bases from J, with 30 bases between. The CDR3 is 18 residues long. From germline, CDR1 is SGHVS and CDR2 FNYEAQ. This CDR3 reads CASSPRVGGDREFVEQYF. The CDR3 nucleotides read TGTGCCAGCAGCCCTAGAGTGGGAGGGGACAGAGAGTTTGTGGAGCAGTACTTC. Supplemented by reference TRBV7-6 and TRBJ2-7, the full variable domain reads GAGVSQSPRYKVTKRGQDVALRCDPISGHVSLYWYRQALGQGPEFLTYFNYEAQQDKSGLPNDRFSAERPEGSISTLTIQRTEQRDSAMYRCASSPRVGGDREFVEQYFGPGTRLTVT.

In this sample, this clonotype turned up many times. The chain combines TRBV28 with TRBJ2-3, with a weak D call TRBD1 (6 bases). The CDR3 loop spans 17 amino acids. Trimming cost V 6 bases and J 2 bases, with 21 bases left between them. Germline values: CDR1 MDHEN, CDR2 SYDVKM. CDR3 coding DNA: TGTGCCAGCAGCCCAGGGGCCCGTCAACCGTACACAGATACGCAGTATTTT. Protein product: CASSPGARQPYTDTQYF.

The chain combines TRBV30 with TRBJ1-1, with D maybe TRBD1 (5 bases). The CDR3 sequence is 13 residues long. CDR1 and CDR2 from the germline V gene are GTSNPN and SVGIG (reference sequence). The ends were cut back, 5 bases at V and 5 bases at J, with 15 bases in the middle. The CDR3 coding sequence is TGTGCCTGGGGGGACCGACCGGAAACTGAAGCTTTCTTT. As protein: CAWGDRPETEAFF. The whole variable domain, filled in from reference TRBV30 and TRBJ1-1, reads SQTIHQWPATLVQPVGSPLSLECTVEGTSNPNLYWYRQAAGRGLQLLFYSVGIGQISSEVPQNLSASRPQDRQFILSSKKLLLSDSGFYLCAWGDRPETEAFFGQGTRLTVV.

The rearrangement links TRBV5-1 to TRBJ2-1, with TRBD2 identical over 12 bases. Germline-derived CDR1 and CDR2 are SGHRS and YFSETQ. The CDR3 is 14 amino acids. J was trimmed by 5 bases and V by 3 bases; bases with no gene match: 0. The CDR3 region has the DNA TGCGCCAGCAGCTCTAGCGGGGGGGACAATGAGCAGTTCTTC. Residues: CASSSSGGDNEQFF.

The V gene is TRBV20-1, the J gene TRBJ2-1; 7 bases align to TRBD2. This CDR3 comprises 14 residues. Germline V gives CDR1 DFQATT, CDR2 SNEGSKA (reference sequence). V gave up 2 bases and J gave up 4 bases; unmatched junction bases: 5. CDR3 coding DNA: TGCAGTGCTAGAAGTCCTAGCGGATACAATGAGCAGTTCTTC. This sequence encodes CSARSPSGYNEQFF.

This clonotype has only a few counts. Given a much more abundant clone one base away, this may be a read error. This chain connects TRBV10-3 to TRBJ2-3; 10 nucleotides align to TRBD2. CDR1 ENHRY and CDR2 SYGVKD come from the germline V gene. Trimming took 8 bases from V and 11 from J; bases not matched to a gene: 7. This CDR3 has 12 amino acids. CDR3 sequence (DNA): TGTGCCATCGGCCAGTTAGCGGGGGGGCAGTATTTT. Its protein is CAIGQLAGGQYF.

J is TRBJ1-4 and V is TRBV9; the D gene is possibly TRBD1 (6 bases). The CDR3 contains 14 residues. Looked up from germline, CDR1 is SGDLS and CDR2 is YYNGEE. V was cut by 3 bases and J by 6 bases, with 12 bases left in between. The CDR3, as DNA: TGTGCCAGCAGCGCTCAGGGGCACTATGAAAAACTGTTTTTT. This translates into CASSAQGHYEKLFF.

This clonotype was detected only a few times. A read error may explain this, as a much larger clone is one base away. V is TRBV7-2 and J is TRBJ2-3; D unclear. This CDR3 comprises 15 residues. Trimming left V 3 bases short and J 3 bases short, with 13 bases between. Per the germline V gene, CDR1 is SGHTA and CDR2 is FQGNSA. This CDR3 reads CASSFGGLVTDTQYF. DNA for the CDR3: TGTGCCAGCAGCTTTGGCGGCCTAGTGACAGATACGCAGTATTTT.

V is TRBV27 and J is TRBJ2-7; tentatively, D is TRBD1 or TRBD2 (6 bases each). V lost 5 bases and J lost 5, with 13 bases in between. CDR3 size: 13 residues. Germline assignment: CDR1 MNHEY and CDR2 SMNVEV (reference sequence). Here the CDR3 reads CASSADYRDEQYF. The DNA of the CDR3 is TGTGCCAGCAGTGCGGACTACAGGGACGAGCAGTACTTC.